This T cell receptor (beta chain) was retrieved from a study of STAT5B mutations in CD4+ large granular lymphocyte leukemia. Sequencing was performed with immunoSEQ multiplex PCR; in TCRdb, only in-frame clones are kept and a portion is missing. The table shows over 30,000 clones, with roughly 79% occurring only once. A word on this clone: The antigen is unknown.

General study points: CD4-sorted patient repertoires seemed more clonal than healthy CD4+ repertoires.

The receptor was derived from a human donor in good health. Sequencing input: CD4+ T cells from blood buffy coats.

CDR3 DNA sequence: TGTGCCAGCTCACCCGGCCCGGTCTACATGAATGAGCAGTTCTTC. It yields the protein CASSPGPVYMNEQFF. V is TRBV18 and J is TRBJ2-1; D not resolved. The germline V gene encodes CDR1 KGHSH and CDR2 LQKENI. Trimming removed 3 bases at V and 7 bases at J, with 16 bases between. The CDR3 is 15 residues long.